This is a list of T cell receptor beta chains from one sample in a study of shared clonotypes between healthy human individuals. Profiled with immunoSEQ multiplex PCR; TCRdb holds only in-frame clones, not every one. The sample includes about a million clones, more than 60% seen only once; the top ten take about 1.5%. What was sequenced was memory CD4+ T cells sorted from blood. Every receptor here comes from a man between 18 and 29 years old in good health. CDR3s include the opening cysteine and the closing phenylalanine or tryptophan. The D gene is left open where the match is weak. Only part of the rows carry a size: once, few, many, or a class if the clone is expanded.

NA	NA	13	TRBV9	TRBJ1-1	TGTGCCAGCAGCCCGGTCGGGAACACTGAAGCTTTCTTT	CASSPVGNTEAFF
TRBD2	NA	15	TRBV30	TRBJ2-1	TGTGCCTGGAGTGTAAGAGCGGGGGGGCGGAATGAGCAGTTCTTC	CAWSVRAGGRNEQFF
NA	NA	12	TRBV7-2	TRBJ2-7	TGTGCCAGCAGCCAAAGGGCGGGGGCGGAGGACTTC	CASSQRAGAEDF
NA	NA	14	TRBV7-2	TRBJ2-5	TGTGCCAGCAGCTCCGAGGGTGGGACGGAGACCCAGTACTTC	CASSSEGGTETQYF
TRBD1	once	15	TRBV5-4	TRBJ1-1	TGTGCCAGCAGCCAAGGACAGGGGGTAAGAACTGAAGCTTTCTTT	CASSQGQGVRTEAFF
NA	NA	12	TRBV7-6	TRBJ1-1	TGTGCCAGCAGCTCCCAAGGGACTGAAGCTTTCTTT	CASSSQGTEAFF
TRBD2	NA	15	TRBV30	TRBJ2-2	TGTGCCTGGAGTGGCGGACTAGCGGGAGCCGGGGAGCTGTTTTTT	CAWSGGLAGAGELFF
TRBD1	NA	13	TRBV6-9	TRBJ1-2	TGTGCCAGCAGACCTACAGGGGGCTATGGCTACACCTTC	CASRPTGGYGYTF
NA	NA	14	TRBV11-2	TRBJ1-4	TGTGCCAGCAGCTTCCAGGGCTCTAGCGAAAAACTGTTTTTT	CASSFQGSSEKLFF
TRBD2	NA	14	TRBV18	TRBJ2-3	TGTGCCAGCTCACCACCGGGGAGGGGCGATACGCAGTATTTT	CASSPPGRGDTQYF